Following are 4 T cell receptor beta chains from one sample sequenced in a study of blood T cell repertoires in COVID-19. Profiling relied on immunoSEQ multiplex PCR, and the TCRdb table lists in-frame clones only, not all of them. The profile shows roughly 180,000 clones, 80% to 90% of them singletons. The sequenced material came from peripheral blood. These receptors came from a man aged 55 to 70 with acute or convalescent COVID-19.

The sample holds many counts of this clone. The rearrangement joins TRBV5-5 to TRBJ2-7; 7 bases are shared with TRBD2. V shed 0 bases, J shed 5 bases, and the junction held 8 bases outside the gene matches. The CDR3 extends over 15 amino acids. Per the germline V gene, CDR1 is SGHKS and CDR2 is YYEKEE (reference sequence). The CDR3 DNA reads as TGTGCCAGCAGCTTGGGGGGAGGGACTGCCAACGAGCAGTACTTC. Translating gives CASSLGGGTANEQYF.

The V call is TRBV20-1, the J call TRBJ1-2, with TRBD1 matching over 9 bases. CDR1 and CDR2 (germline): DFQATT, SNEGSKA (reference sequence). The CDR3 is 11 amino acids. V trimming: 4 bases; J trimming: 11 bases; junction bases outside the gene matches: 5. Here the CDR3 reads CSANGQGQYTF. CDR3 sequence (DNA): TGCAGTGCTAATGGACAGGGGCAGTACACCTTC.

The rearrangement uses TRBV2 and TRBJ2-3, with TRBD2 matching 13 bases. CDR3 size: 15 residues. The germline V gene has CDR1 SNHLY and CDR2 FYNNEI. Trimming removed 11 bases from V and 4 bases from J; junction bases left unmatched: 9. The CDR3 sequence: CAGGTSGISSDTQYF. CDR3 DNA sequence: TGTGCCGGGGGGACTAGCGGGATATCCTCAGATACGCAGTATTTT.

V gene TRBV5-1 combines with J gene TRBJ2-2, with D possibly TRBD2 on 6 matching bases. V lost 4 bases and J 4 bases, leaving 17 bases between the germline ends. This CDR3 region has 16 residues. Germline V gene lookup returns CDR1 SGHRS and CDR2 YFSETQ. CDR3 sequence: CASSKSNGGFTGELFF. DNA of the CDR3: TGCGCCAGCAGCAAGTCAAACGGGGGATTCACCGGGGAGCTGTTTTTT.